Listed below are T cell receptor beta chains from one sample, sequenced in a study of CD8 T cells in Susac syndrome. TCRdb re-analysed the immunoSEQ multiplex PCR reads in MiXCR, keeping a single row per CDR3 protein. The table has around 130,000 distinct CDR3 sequences, roughly 96% seen once. Sequenced material: CD4+ T cells from PBMCs. Source of these receptors: a human donor in good health. Each CDR3 is given with its conserved first and last residue. A D gene is named only where the DNA matches it firmly. The listing skips clone size in some rows; elsewhere it reads once, few, many or a size class.

J,size,D,V,DNA,CDR3
TRBJ2-7,.,.,TRBV3-1,TGTGCCAGCAGCCGGGTCCCCTACGAGCAGTACTTC,CASSRVPYEQYF
TRBJ2-4,.,.,TRBV7-9,TGTGCCAGCAGCTTACTACAGGGAACCAAAAACATTCAGTACTTC,CASSLLQGTKNIQYF
TRBJ2-7,once,.,TRBV12-3/TRBV12-4,TGTGCCAGCAGGCCCTCCGCCGGCGAGCAGTACTTC,CASRPSAGEQYF
TRBJ1-2,.,.,TRBV27,TGTGCCAGCAGAGGATCAGAGGGCCGGGGCTACACCTTC,CASRGSEGRGYTF
TRBJ2-2,.,TRBD2,TRBV7-2,TGTGCCAGCAGCTTAGCGCCAGCGGGGGTCTCCGGGGAGCTGTTTTTT,CASSLAPAGVSGELFF
TRBJ1-1,.,.,TRBV9,TGTGCCAGCAGCGTTGCAGGTGAAGCTTTCTTT,CASSVAGEAFF
TRBJ1-1,.,TRBD1,TRBV28,TGTGCCAGCCTAACCCCAGGGGGCGTCACTGAAGCTTTCTTT,CASLTPGGVTEAFF
TRBJ2-6,once,.,TRBV11-1,TGTGCCAGCAGCCCGCTCAGACCTCAGCAGAAACACTCTGGGGCCAACGTCCTGACTTTC,CASSPLRPQQKHSGANVLTF
TRBJ2-5,.,TRBD1,TRBV25-1,TGTGCCACCCAGGGACAGGGGGATCAAGAGACCCAGTACTTC,CATQGQGDQETQYF
TRBJ2-4,.,.,TRBV29-1,TGCAGCGTTGAAAGGGGTGAGAACATTCAGTACTTC,CSVERGENIQYF
TRBJ2-7,.,TRBD2,TRBV10-3,TGTGCCATCAGTGGAGCCGGGACTAGCGGGAGTGGCGAGCAGTACTTC,CAISGAGTSGSGEQYF
TRBJ2-5,.,TRBD2,TRBV27,TGTGCCAGCAGTTCTTGGACTAGCGAGACCCAGTACTTC,CASSSWTSETQYF
TRBJ1-2,.,TRBD1,TRBV29-1,TGCAGCGTTGGAGACAGGGGAGACTATGGCTACACCTTC,CSVGDRGDYGYTF
TRBJ2-7,.,TRBD2,TRBV3-1,TGTGCCAGCAGCCAAGAAAGGGTGGCTAGCGGGGGGTCCTACGAGCAGTACTTC,CASSQERVASGGSYEQYF
TRBJ2-1,.,.,TRBV5-1,TGCGCCAGCAGCTTGGCCGACATAGGGTACGGCTACAATGAGCAGTTCTTC,CASSLADIGYGYNEQFF
TRBJ1-5,.,.,TRBV7-2,TGTGCCAGCAGCCTCGGGACACCTTCTCAGCCCCAGCATTTT,CASSLGTPSQPQHF
TRBJ2-2,once,.,TRBV3-1,TGTGCCAGCAGCCCATCGGCGGGGAGAAACACCGGGGAGCTGTTTTTT,CASSPSAGRNTGELFF
TRBJ2-1,.,TRBD2,TRBV20-1,TGCAGTGCTAGCGGGAGGCCTTACAATGAGCAGTTCTTC,CSASGRPYNEQFF